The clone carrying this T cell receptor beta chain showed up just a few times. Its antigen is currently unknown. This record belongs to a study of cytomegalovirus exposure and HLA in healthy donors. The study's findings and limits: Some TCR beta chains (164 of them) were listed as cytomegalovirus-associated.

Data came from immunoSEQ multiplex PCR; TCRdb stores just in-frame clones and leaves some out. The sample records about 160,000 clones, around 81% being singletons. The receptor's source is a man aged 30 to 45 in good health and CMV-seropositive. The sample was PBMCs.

This chain's CDR3 is CASSPSGTGPGAPLHF. In DNA form, the CDR3 reads TGTGCCAGCTCACCCTCCGGGACAGGGCCGGGGGCACCCCTCCACTTT. This chain links TRBV18 with TRBJ1-6; 9 bases agree with TRBD1. CDR3 length: 16 residues. The V segment lost 3 bases and the J segment 11 bases; nucleotides outside the gene matches: 11. Germline V CDR1 and CDR2: KGHSH, LQKENI. Full variable domain (rest looked up from reference TRBV18 and TRBJ1-6): NAGVMQNPRHLVRRRGQEARLRCSPMKGHSHVYWYRQLPEEGLKFMVYLQKENIIDESGMPKERFSAEFPKEGPSILRIQQVVRGDSAAYFCASSPSGTGPGAPLHFGNGTRLTVT.